The rows below give T cell receptor beta chains drawn from one sample of a study of breast tumors, draining lymph nodes, adjacent tissues. TCRdb redid the calling of the multiplex PCR reads with MiXCR, one entry per CDR3 protein. The sample lists about 16,000 distinct CDR3 sequences, 45% occurring once. Sequences were obtained from tumor-adjacent breast tissue. The receptors originated from a female donor with breast cancer. Some clones in this sample may be carry-over from other donors' samples. The CDR3 runs from the conserved cysteine through the conserved F or W. A D gene is named only where the DNA matches it firmly. For some rows the clone size is stated as once, few or many, or as a class when expanded; others skip it.

TRBV29-1	medium-sized	13	TRBD2	TRBJ2-1	CSGEGLAPNEQFF	TGCAGCGGCGAGGGACTAGCGCCGAATGAGCAGTTCTTC
TRBV10-3	.	15	.	TRBJ1-3	CAISGDRLSGNTIYF	TGTGCCATCAGTGGTGACAGGCTGAGTGGAAACACCATATATTTT
TRBV18	.	14	.	TRBJ1-2	CASSQRRENYGYTF	TGTGCCAGCTCACAACGCCGAGAGAACTATGGCTACACCTTC
TRBV5-4	many	15	.	TRBJ2-2	CASSLPLRGTGELFF	TGTGCCAGCAGCTTGCCCTTGAGGGGAACCGGGGAGCTGTTTTTT
TRBV7-8	.	14	TRBD2	TRBJ2-7	CASSSTSGSREQYF	TGTGCCAGCAGCTCCACTAGCGGGAGCCGCGAGCAGTACTTC
TRBV6-1	many	13	.	TRBJ2-2	CASSEGAGRELFF	TGTGCCAGCAGTGAAGGGGCGGGGAGGGAGCTGTTTTTT
TRBV19	few	16	TRBD2	TRBJ2-1	CASRLAGGLSYNEQFF	TGTGCCAGCAGACTAGCGGGAGGCTTGTCCTACAATGAGCAGTTCTTC
TRBV4-2	many	17	.	TRBJ2-2	CASSQADWVSNTGELFF	TGTGCCAGCAGCCAAGCTGACTGGGTATCGAACACCGGGGAGCTGTTTTTT
TRBV6-1	.	16	TRBD1	TRBJ1-3	CASRSGTVISGNTIYF	TGTGCCAGCAGGTCCGGGACAGTGATCTCTGGAAACACCATATATTTT
TRBV18	many	16	TRBD1	TRBJ2-1	CASSPQGTGGPNEQFF	TGTGCCAGCTCACCACAGGGGACAGGGGGCCCCAATGAGCAGTTCTTC
TRBV5-1	.	16	.	TRBJ2-3	CASSLRGGLPSDTQYF	TGCGCCAGCAGCCTAAGAGGCGGGCTTCCTTCGGATACGCAGTATTTT
TRBV9	.	15	.	TRBJ2-7	CASSQVADVSSEQYF	TGTGCCAGCAGCCAAGTGGCAGATGTGAGCTCCGAGCAGTACTTC
TRBV30	many	14	.	TRBJ2-1	CAWSLRARLDEQFF	TGTGCCTGGAGTTTACGGGCCAGGTTAGATGAGCAGTTCTTC
TRBV20-1	medium-sized	14	TRBD1	TRBJ2-7	CSAPSPGTGSEQYF	TGCAGTGCTCCGAGTCCCGGGACAGGGTCCGAGCAGTACTTC
TRBV4-2	.	19	TRBD2	TRBJ2-3	CASSLSGGVRAGNTDAQYF	TGTGCCAGTAGCCTTTCGGGGGGGGTAAGGGCGGGGAACACAGATGCGCAGTATTTT
TRBV20-1	.	11	TRBD1	TRBJ2-7	CSARTGYEQYF	TGCAGTGCAAGGACAGGCTACGAGCAGTACTTC
TRBV20-1	.	14	.	TRBJ2-3	CSARDRRSTDTQYF	TGCAGTGCTAGAGATAGGCGTTCCACAGATACGCAGTATTTT
TRBV7-8	many	19	.	TRBJ2-3	CASSPRGVGLATSTDTQYF	TGTGCCAGCAGCCCTAGGGGGGTTGGATTAGCGACTAGCACAGATACGCAGTATTTT
TRBV7-6	.	14	.	TRBJ2-2	CASSQSQITGELFF	TGCGCCAGCAGCCAATCTCAGATTACCGGGGAGCTGTTTTTT
TRBV10-3	.	16	TRBD1	TRBJ1-2	CAISEPGEGANYGYTF	TGTGCCATCAGTGAGCCCGGGGAGGGGGCAAACTATGGCTACACCTTC
TRBV6-1	many	13	.	TRBJ1-2	CASSPDQGYGYTF	TGTGCCAGCAGTCCGGATCAGGGCTACGGCTACACCTTC
TRBV12-3/TRBV12-4	.	15	TRBD1	TRBJ1-4	CASTGRGQGNEKLFF	TGTGCCAGCACCGGGAGGGGACAGGGTAATGAAAAACTGTTTTTT
TRBV28	many	14	.	TRBJ2-5	CASRAQGSVETQYF	TGTGCCAGCAGAGCGCAGGGGTCGGTAGAGACCCAGTACTTC
TRBV4-2	.	14	.	TRBJ2-7	CASSQDRGAVEQYF	TGTGCCAGCAGCCAAGATCGGGGGGCCGTCGAGCAGTACTTC
TRBV7-6	.	11	.	TRBJ2-1	CASREYNEQFF	TGTGCCAGCCGAGAATACAATGAGCAGTTCTTC
TRBV7-7	.	14	.	TRBJ2-7	CASSPEGGMYEQYF	TGTGCTAGTAGCCCCGAGGGAGGAATGTACGAGCAGTACTTC
TRBV11-2	medium-sized	15	.	TRBJ1-6	CASSLAGTPNSPLHF	TGTGCCAGCAGCTTAGCTGGGACTCCTAATTCACCCCTCCACTTT
TRBV6-1	many	15	TRBD1	TRBJ1-5	CASSEIGQGSQPQHF	TGTGCCAGCAGTGAAATAGGACAGGGTAGTCAGCCCCAGCATTTT
TRBV19	many	17	.	TRBJ1-4	CASSIGYGAGANEKLFF	TGTGCCAGTAGTATAGGTTACGGGGCGGGAGCTAATGAAAAACTGTTTTTT
TRBV11-2	.	13	.	TRBJ1-4	CASSLAHNEKLFF	TGTGCCAGCAGCTTAGCCCACAATGAAAAACTGTTTTTT
TRBV2	.	13	.	TRBJ2-2	CATRGVLTGELFF	TGTGCCACCCGGGGCGTCCTCACCGGGGAGCTGTTTTTT
TRBV5-1	.	18	.	TRBJ2-3	CASSLGAGGGKRTDTQYF	TGCGCCAGCAGCTTGGGGGCTGGAGGTGGTAAGAGAACAGATACGCAGTATTTT
TRBV7-8	medium-sized	14	.	TRBJ2-2	CASSPRHSTGELFF	TGTGCCAGCAGCCCCCGGCACTCCACCGGGGAGCTGTTTTTT
TRBV6-6	.	12	.	TRBJ1-5	CASSSGAQPQHF	TGTGCCAGCAGTTCGGGGGCTCAGCCCCAGCATTTT
TRBV12-3/TRBV12-4	.	14	.	TRBJ1-2	CASSLAGANYGYTF	TGTGCCAGCAGTTTAGCAGGTGCTAACTATGGCTACACCTTC
TRBV20-1	.	13	.	TRBJ1-2	CSARDVQGVGYTF	TGCAGTGCTAGAGATGTACAGGGAGTTGGCTACACCTTC
TRBV19	medium-sized	12	.	TRBJ1-6	CASRANNSPLHF	TGTGCCAGTAGGGCTAATAATTCACCCCTCCACTTT
TRBV5-8	.	14	.	TRBJ1-2	CASSQDKGNYGYAF	TGTGCCAGCAGCCAAGATAAGGGCAACTATGGCTACGCCTTC
TRBV29-1	.	12	.	TRBJ2-1	CSALRDSIEQFF	TGCAGCGCCCTCCGGGACTCGATTGAGCAGTTCTTC
TRBV7-2	many	13	.	TRBJ2-4	CASSSQTGVLQYF	TGTGCCAGCAGCTCCCAGACGGGCGTACTACAGTACTTC
TRBV2	.	13	.	TRBJ2-1	CASSVQGGNEQFF	TGTGCCAGCAGTGTACAGGGGGGGAATGAGCAGTTCTTC
TRBV4-1	many	13	.	TRBJ1-1	CASSQEGVGGPFF	TGCGCCAGCAGCCAAGAAGGAGTTGGGGGCCCTTTCTTT
TRBV14	.	15	TRBD2	TRBJ2-7	CASSQSLAGGNEQYF	TGTGCCAGCAGCCAATCGCTAGCGGGAGGTAACGAGCAGTACTTC
TRBV5-5	.	12	.	TRBJ2-3	CASSLFPDTQYF	TGTGCCAGCAGCTTGTTCCCGGATACGCAGTATTTT
TRBV7-2	.	14	TRBD1	TRBJ2-1	CASSRRQGANEQFF	TGTGCCAGCAGCCGTAGACAGGGGGCCAATGAGCAGTTCTTC
TRBV20-1	.	15	TRBD2	TRBJ2-1	CSALAPSGSGNEQFF	TGCAGTGCTCTAGCCCCTAGCGGGAGTGGGAATGAGCAGTTCTTC
TRBV20-1	medium-sized	15	TRBD2	TRBJ2-5	CSAREPLAGGETQYF	TGCAGTGCTAGAGAACCTCTAGCGGGTGGAGAGACCCAGTACTTC
TRBV5-4	few	16	TRBD1	TRBJ1-2	CASSPGTGGGIDGYTF	TGTGCCAGCAGCCCGGGGACAGGGGGCGGTATCGATGGCTACACCTTC
TRBV14	medium-sized	14	TRBD1	TRBJ1-2	CASSRGQGASGYTF	TGTGCCAGCAGCCGGGGGCAGGGGGCGAGTGGCTACACCTTC
TRBV19	medium-sized	13	TRBD1	TRBJ1-2	CASDRANNYGYTF	TGTGCCAGCGACAGGGCAAACAACTATGGCTACACCTTC
TRBV19	.	14	TRBD2	TRBJ2-3	CASSIRRGGGKPFF	TGTGCCAGTAGTATTCGACGGGGGGGCGGAAAGCCGTTTTTT
TRBV7-8	many	15	TRBD1	TRBJ2-3	CASSFWTGGSDTQYF	TGTGCCAGCAGCTTCTGGACAGGGGGCTCAGATACGCAGTATTTT
TRBV7-9	.	17	.	TRBJ1-4	CASSLFPTGVANEKLFF	TGTGCCAGCAGCTTATTCCCGACAGGCGTCGCAAATGAAAAACTGTTTTTT
TRBV11-2	many	19	TRBD1	TRBJ2-2	CASSFSRSDLGTATGELFF	TGTGCCAGCAGCTTCTCCCGCTCCGACCTCGGGACAGCCACCGGGGAGCTGTTTTTT
TRBV6-5	.	18	TRBD1	TRBJ2-5	CASSYSPGQGMGSETQYF	TGTGCCAGCAGTTACTCGCCGGGACAGGGGATGGGGTCGGAGACCCAGTACTTC